What follows are 10 T cell receptor beta chains derived from one specimen sequenced in a study of T-cell memory formation after mild COVID-19. Each CDR3 protein gets one entry after TCRdb re-called the 5' RACE reads with MiXCR. The sample shows around 340,000 distinct CDR3 sequences, under 25% of them seen only once. Sequencing was done on a sample of PBMCs or a T cell subset sorted from them (not recorded which). Source of these receptors: an adult woman who had mild COVID-19 (a few samples of this study predate the infection). Cell type and time point are not known.

V gene TRBV15 combines with J gene TRBJ2-5; TRBD1 might be the D (6 bases). Trimming removed 0 bases at V and 9 bases at J, with 20 bases between. This CDR3 has 16 amino acids. Germline loops: CDR1 LNHNV, CDR2 YYDKDF (reference sequence). CDR3 DNA sequence: TGTGCCACCAGCAGAGATAAAGAGGGGGACCCAGGGGCCCAGTACTTC. Translation gives CATSRDKEGDPGAQYF.

Only a few counts were recorded for this clonotype. The V and J genes are TRBV20-1 and TRBJ1-2; TRBD1 matches at 11 bases. The CDR3 sequence is 13 residues long. V lost 3 bases, J lost 7 bases, and 4 bases stayed unmatched. CDR1 is DFQATT, CDR2 SNEGSKA, per germline (reference sequence). CDR3: CSASRDRGAGYTF. The CDR3 coding sequence is TGCAGTGCTAGTAGGGACAGGGGGGCTGGCTACACCTTC.

The V gene is TRBV28, the J gene TRBJ2-7; 8 positions match TRBD2. The CDR3 runs to 14 residues. The trim removed 6 bases at V and 6 bases at J, leaving 10 bases unmatched. Germline values: CDR1 MDHEN, CDR2 SYDVKM. The CDR3 protein is CASRRGAGGSEQYF. DNA of the CDR3: TGTGCCAGCAGGCGTGGGGCGGGAGGATCCGAGCAGTACTTC. Based on the CDR3 plus reference TRBV28 and TRBJ2-7, the full variable domain is DVKVTQSSRYLVKRTGEKVFLECVQDMDHENMFWYRQDPGLGLRLIYFSYDVKMKEKGDIPEGYSVSREKKERFSLILESASTNQTSMYLCASRRGAGGSEQYFGPGTRLTVT.

The genes are TRBV10-3 and TRBJ1-5; maybe TRBD1 (6 bases). The CDR3 contains 19 residues. Germline V gene sequence: CDR1 ENHRY, CDR2 SYGVKD. V was pared by 2 bases and J by 0 bases, with 20 bases between. In nucleotides, the CDR3 is TGTGCCATCAGTGAGAGGGGGGGAAACCTACTAAATAGCAATCAGCCCCAGCATTTT. Residues: CAISERGGNLLNSNQPQHF.

The chain carries TRBV12-3 or TRBV12-4 and TRBJ2-1; a weak D match, TRBD2 (6 bases). Trimming cost V 3 bases and J 5 bases, with 11 bases left between them. This CDR3 has 14 residues. The CDR3 region has the DNA TGTGCCAGCAGTTTTACTGCGGGAAACAATGAGCAGTTCTTC. It translates to CASSFTAGNNEQFF.

The gene calls are TRBV7-9 and TRBJ1-5; no definite D call. Between the trimmed V and J ends, which lost 2 bases and 4 bases, there was a span of 9 bases. CDR3 length: 14 amino acids. In germline, CDR1 is SEHNR, CDR2 FQNEAQ (reference sequence). The CDR3: CASSLSGQNQPQHF. DNA for the CDR3: TGTGCCAGCAGCTTATCGGGCCAGAATCAGCCCCAGCATTTT. The complete variable domain, with remaining parts taken from reference TRBV7-9 and TRBJ1-5, reads DTGVSQNPRHKITKRGQNVTFRCDPISEHNRLYWYRQTLGQGPEFLTYFQNEAQLEKSRLLSDRFSAERPKGSFSTLEIQRTEQGDSAMYLCASSLSGQNQPQHFGDGTRLSIL.

V is TRBV7-6 and J is TRBJ2-7, with TRBD1 matching over 10 bases. Germline V gene data show CDR1 as SGHVS and CDR2 as FNYEAQ. The CDR3 runs to 15 residues. The J segment lost 3 bases and the V segment lost 5 bases, leaving 7 bases of the junction unmatched. The chain's CDR3 is CASSDSTGGFYEQYF. As DNA, the CDR3 is TGTGCCAGCAGCGACTCGACAGGGGGCTTCTACGAGCAGTACTTC.

This clonotype came up a few times. V gene TRBV10-3 combines with J gene TRBJ2-7; TRBD1 is a possible D gene (5 bases). The CDR3 spans 13 residues. The germline CDR1 and CDR2 sequences are ENHRY and SYGVKD. Trimming stripped 3 bases from V and 7 bases from J, with 13 bases between. CDR3 region: CAISDDSFEEQYF. The CDR3 coding sequence is TGTGCCATCAGTGATGACAGTTTTGAAGAGCAGTACTTC.

The rearrangement uses TRBV30 and TRBJ2-2, with TRBD1 identical over 8 bases. The V gene's germline CDR1 is GTSNPN and CDR2 SVGIG (reference sequence). There are 13 residues in the CDR3. The V gene end was trimmed by 5 bases and the J gene end by 4 bases; junction bases not matched to a gene: 3. The CDR3 here is CAWSGTGTGELFF. The DNA for the CDR3 is TGTGCCTGGTCCGGGACAGGCACCGGGGAGCTGTTTTTT.

This clonotype was found many times. The J gene is TRBJ2-1, the V gene TRBV5-1; D possibly matches TRBD1 or TRBD2 (5 bases each). CDR1 SGHRS and CDR2 YFSETQ come from the germline V gene. Trimming took off 4 bases at V and 8 bases at J, with 25 bases between the two ends. CDR3 size: 17 residues. CDR3 nucleotides: TGCGCCAGCAGCAGGGGAAACACGGGCGGAGGTTTGGATGAGCAGTTCTTC. It specifies CASSRGNTGGGLDEQFF. Based on the CDR3 plus reference TRBV5-1 and TRBJ2-1, the full variable domain is KAGVTQTPRYLIKTRGQQVTLSCSPISGHRSVSWYQQTPGQGLQFLFEYFSETQRNKGNFPGRFSGRQFSNSRSEMNVSTLELGDSALYLCASSRGNTGGGLDEQFFGPGTRLTVL.